The following is a TCR beta chain sequence with its context. Its antigen remains undetermined. The record has no base qualities; no much larger clone is one base away. The entry originates in a study of OX40 agonist ivuxolimab in advanced cancers. For the wider study: Ivuxolimab was a fully human IgG2 agonistic monoclonal antibody targeting the costimulatory receptor OX40 (CD134). The monotherapy dose-escalation portion (N of about 50 patients) of the phase I ivuxolimab trial is reported in the paper. A male proportion of nearly 85% and a mean age of approximately 62 years, ranging from roughly 23 to 79, were recorded for the dose-escalation cohort. Three dose-escalation patients achieved partial responses, one with hepatocellular carcinoma and two with cutaneous melanoma. Prior anti-PD-1, anti-PD-L1 or anti-CTLA-4 therapy was permitted, and checkpoint inhibitors had been received by roughly 40% of dose-escalation patients. Peripheral TCRbeta sequencing was intended to test whether TCR sequence diversity was altered and clonal T-cell expansion was caused by ivuxolimab. Among the approximately 50 dose-escalation patients, some 20 had hepatocellular carcinoma, roughly 15 melanoma, 9 renal cell carcinoma and 9 head and neck cancer. Intravenous ivuxolimab was administered to patients every 2 weeks at six dose levels: 0.01, 0.1, 0.3, 1.5, 3 and 10 mg/kg.

The trial excluded patients who had a history of autoimmune disease or who were on systemic immunosuppression. In every dose cohort, peripheral blood was drawn for TCR sequencing at baseline, cycle 4 day 1, and cycle 7 day 1. Samples came from an open-label, multicenter, first-in-human phase I dose-escalation trial of ivuxolimab. Adults with locally advanced or metastatic head and neck squamous cell, hepatocellular, melanoma or renal cell carcinoma were enrolled in the trial. Before TCR sequencing, CD4+ T cells and CD8+ T cells from peripheral blood were sorted into separate populations. Genomic DNA was isolated from the sorted cells so that the TCRbeta CDR3 region could be sequenced. The immunoSEQ Assay was used to sequence the TCRbeta CDR3 regions. TCRdb provides this immuneACCESS table in a form limited to in-frame rearrangements. Some clones are lacking; in checked studies, under half of them reflect an unresolved V gene, and why the rest are absent is not known. In this sample the table shows about 86,000 clones, roughly nine tenths of which occur a single time. Roughly 0.19% of the sample belongs to the ten largest clones.

V loses 3 bases of germline sequence and J loses 0 bases, and the interval between the two ends is 10 bases. In the germline V gene, CDR1 corresponds to SGHTA and CDR2 to FQGTGA. Measured from the cysteine to the phenylalanine, the CDR3 is 15 residues long. The sequence is cut down to CDR3 DNA, 45 bases in frame from base 1. General conclusions and limits of the study: At doses of 0.1 to 3.0 mg/kg, clonal expansion of both CD4+ and CD8+ T cells in blood was seen between baseline and week 6. The antigen specificity of the peripheral T cells that underwent clonal expansion was not determined. After ivuxolimab, more expanded clones were found on average in CD8+ T cells than in CD4+ T cells. Low levels of normalized T-cell clonal expansion were also shown by some nonresponding patients. In the 0.1-3.0 mg/kg groups, partial responders had among the lowest normalized peripheral clonal expansion, particularly in CD8+ T cells.

Sequenced here: CD4+ or CD8+ T cells sorted from blood, sampled in a trial of the OX40 agonist ivuxolimab. The sequence derives from an adult with an advanced solid tumor such as melanoma, head and neck, liver or kidney cancer. The V gene is TRBV7-3 and the J gene is TRBJ2-3, with TRBD2 perhaps the D gene, on 6 matching bases. The CDR3 protein is CASSLSSGSTDTQYF. The DNA reads as follows: TGTGCCAGCAGCTTGAGCAGCGGGAGCACAGATACGCAGTATTTT.